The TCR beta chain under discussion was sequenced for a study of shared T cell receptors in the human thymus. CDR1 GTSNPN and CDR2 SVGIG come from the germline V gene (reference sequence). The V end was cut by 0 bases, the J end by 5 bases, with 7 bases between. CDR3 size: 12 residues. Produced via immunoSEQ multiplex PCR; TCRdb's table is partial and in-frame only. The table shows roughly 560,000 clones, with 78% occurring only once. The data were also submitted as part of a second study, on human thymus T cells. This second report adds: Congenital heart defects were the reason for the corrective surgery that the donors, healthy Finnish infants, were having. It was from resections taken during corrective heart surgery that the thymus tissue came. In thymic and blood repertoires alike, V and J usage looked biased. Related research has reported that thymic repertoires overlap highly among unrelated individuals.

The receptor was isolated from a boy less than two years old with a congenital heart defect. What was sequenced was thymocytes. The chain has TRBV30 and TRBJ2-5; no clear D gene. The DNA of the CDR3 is TGTGCCTGGAGTGTCGGCAGGGAGACCCAGTACTTC. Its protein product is CAWSVGRETQYF.